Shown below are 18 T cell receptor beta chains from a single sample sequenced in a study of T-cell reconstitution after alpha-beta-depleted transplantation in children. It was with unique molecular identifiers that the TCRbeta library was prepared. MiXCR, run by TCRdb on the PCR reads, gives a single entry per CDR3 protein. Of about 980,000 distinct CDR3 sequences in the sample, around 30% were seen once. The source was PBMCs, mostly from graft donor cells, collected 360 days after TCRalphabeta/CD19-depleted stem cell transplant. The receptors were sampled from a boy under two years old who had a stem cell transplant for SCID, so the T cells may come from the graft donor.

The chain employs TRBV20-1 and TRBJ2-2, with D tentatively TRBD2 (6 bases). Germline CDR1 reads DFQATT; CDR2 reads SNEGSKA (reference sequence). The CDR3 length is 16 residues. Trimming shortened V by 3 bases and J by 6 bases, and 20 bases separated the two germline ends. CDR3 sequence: CSARGGQGRYAGELFF. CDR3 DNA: TGCAGTGCTAGGGGGGGTCAGGGTCGGTATGCCGGGGAGCTGTTTTTT.

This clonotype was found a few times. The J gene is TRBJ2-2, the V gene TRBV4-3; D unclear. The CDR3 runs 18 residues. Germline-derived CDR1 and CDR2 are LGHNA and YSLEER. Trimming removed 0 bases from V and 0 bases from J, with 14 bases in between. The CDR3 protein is CASSQEASLGSNTGELFF. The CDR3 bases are TGCGCCAGCAGCCAAGAGGCCTCCCTGGGCTCGAACACCGGGGAGCTGTTTTTT.

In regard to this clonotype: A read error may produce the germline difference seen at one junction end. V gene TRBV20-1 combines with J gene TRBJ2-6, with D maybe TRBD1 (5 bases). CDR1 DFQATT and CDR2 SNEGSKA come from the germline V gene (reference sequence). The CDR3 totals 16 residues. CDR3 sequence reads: CCARETGHSGANVLTF. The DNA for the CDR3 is TGCTGTGCTAGAGAAACAGGCCACTCTGGGGCCAACGTCCTGACTTTC.

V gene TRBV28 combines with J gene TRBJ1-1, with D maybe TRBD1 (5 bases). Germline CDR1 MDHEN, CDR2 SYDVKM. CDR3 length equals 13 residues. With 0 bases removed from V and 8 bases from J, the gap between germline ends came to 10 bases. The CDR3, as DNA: TGTGCCAGCAGTTTATGGGGGCTGAGCGAAGCTTTCTTT. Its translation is CASSLWGLSEAFF.

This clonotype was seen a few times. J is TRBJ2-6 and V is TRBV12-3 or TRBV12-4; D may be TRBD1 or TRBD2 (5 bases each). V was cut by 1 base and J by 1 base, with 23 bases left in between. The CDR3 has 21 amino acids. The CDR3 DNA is TGTGCCAGCAGTTTAGGGACTCCAGATGGCAGGGAAGGATCTGGGGCCAACGTCCTGACTTTC. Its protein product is CASSLGTPDGREGSGANVLTF.

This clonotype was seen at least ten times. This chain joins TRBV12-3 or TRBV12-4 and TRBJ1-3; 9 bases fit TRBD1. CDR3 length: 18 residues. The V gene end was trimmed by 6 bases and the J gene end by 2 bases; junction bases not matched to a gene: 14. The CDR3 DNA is TGTGCCAGCAGCATCGGGACAGGGAGATTCTCTACTGGAAACACCATATATTTT. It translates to CASSIGTGRFSTGNTIYF.

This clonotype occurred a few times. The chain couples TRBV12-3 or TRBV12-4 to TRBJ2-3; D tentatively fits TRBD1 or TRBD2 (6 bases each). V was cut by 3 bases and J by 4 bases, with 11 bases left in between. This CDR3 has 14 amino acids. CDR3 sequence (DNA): TGTGCCAGCAGTTTTACCGGGGGCCCAGATACGCAGTATTTT. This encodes CASSFTGGPDTQYF.

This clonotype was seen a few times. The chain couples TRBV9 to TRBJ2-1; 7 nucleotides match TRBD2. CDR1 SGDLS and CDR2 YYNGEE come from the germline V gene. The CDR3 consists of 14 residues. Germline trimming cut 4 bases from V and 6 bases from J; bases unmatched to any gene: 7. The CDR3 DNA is TGTGCCAGCAGCCCCCCAGCGGGGATCAATGAGCAGTTCTTC. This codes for CASSPPAGINEQFF.

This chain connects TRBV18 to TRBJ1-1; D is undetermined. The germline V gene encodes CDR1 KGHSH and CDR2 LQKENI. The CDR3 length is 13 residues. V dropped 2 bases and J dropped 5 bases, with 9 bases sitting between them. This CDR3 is CASSPDPMTEAFF. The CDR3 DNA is TGTGCCAGCTCACCAGACCCGATGACTGAAGCTTTCTTT.

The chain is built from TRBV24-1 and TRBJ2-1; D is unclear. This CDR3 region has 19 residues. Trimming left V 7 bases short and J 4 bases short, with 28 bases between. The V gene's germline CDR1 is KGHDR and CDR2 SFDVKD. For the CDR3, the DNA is TGTGCCACCAGGTTCTTCCTTACAGACACCTCTCACTCGTACAATGAGCAGTTCTTC. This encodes CATRFFLTDTSHSYNEQFF.

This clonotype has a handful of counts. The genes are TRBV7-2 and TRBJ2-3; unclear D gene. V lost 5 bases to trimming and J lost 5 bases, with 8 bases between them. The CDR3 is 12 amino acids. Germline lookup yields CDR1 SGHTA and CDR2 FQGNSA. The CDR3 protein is CASSPTRDTQYF. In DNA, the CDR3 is TGTGCCAGCAGCCCCACCCGAGATACGCAGTATTTT.

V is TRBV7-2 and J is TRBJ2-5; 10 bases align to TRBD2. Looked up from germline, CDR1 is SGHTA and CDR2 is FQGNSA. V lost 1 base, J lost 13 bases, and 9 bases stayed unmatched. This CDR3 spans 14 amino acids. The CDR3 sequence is CASSLGPTSGAAYF. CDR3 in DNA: TGTGCCAGCAGCTTAGGGCCAACTAGCGGGGCCGCGTACTTC.

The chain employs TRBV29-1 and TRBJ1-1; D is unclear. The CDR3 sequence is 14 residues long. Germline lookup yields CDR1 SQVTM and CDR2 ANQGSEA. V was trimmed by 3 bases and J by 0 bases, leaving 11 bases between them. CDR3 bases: TGCAGCGTTGAGACGGGCACAATGAACACTGAAGCTTTCTTT. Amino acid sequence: CSVETGTMNTEAFF.

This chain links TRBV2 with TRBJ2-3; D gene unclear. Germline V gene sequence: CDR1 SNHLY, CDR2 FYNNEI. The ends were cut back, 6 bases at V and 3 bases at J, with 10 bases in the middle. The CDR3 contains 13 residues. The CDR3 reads CASSVPSTDTQYF. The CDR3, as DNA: TGTGCCAGCAGCGTCCCTTCGACAGATACGCAGTATTTT.

CDR3: CASSSKEGWGNQPQHF. CDR3 nucleotides: TGTGCCAGCAGCTCTAAAGAGGGGTGGGGCAATCAGCCCCAGCATTTT. The chain uses TRBV7-8 and TRBJ1-5; a possible D gene is TRBD1 (5 bases). Between the trimmed V and J ends, which lost 4 bases and 2 bases, there was a span of 15 bases. This CDR3 is built from 16 residues. Germline V gene lookup returns CDR1 SGHVS and CDR2 FQNEAQ.

CDR3 nucleotide sequence: TGTGCCAGCAGCCGGGCCGGGAACTCCTACGAGCAGTACTTC. The encoded protein is CASSRAGNSYEQYF. The chain recombines TRBV27 with TRBJ2-7, with D perhaps TRBD2 (5 bases). CDR3 length: 14 amino acids. Germline V gene lookup returns CDR1 MNHEY and CDR2 SMNVEV (reference sequence). V gave up 6 bases and J gave up 0 bases, with 12 bases separating them.

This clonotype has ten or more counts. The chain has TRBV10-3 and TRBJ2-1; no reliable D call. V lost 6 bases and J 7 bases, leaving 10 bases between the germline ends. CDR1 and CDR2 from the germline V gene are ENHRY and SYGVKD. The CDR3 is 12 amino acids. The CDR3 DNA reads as TGTGCCATCAGGGAGAGTCCAAATGAGCAGTTCTTC. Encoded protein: CAIRESPNEQFF.

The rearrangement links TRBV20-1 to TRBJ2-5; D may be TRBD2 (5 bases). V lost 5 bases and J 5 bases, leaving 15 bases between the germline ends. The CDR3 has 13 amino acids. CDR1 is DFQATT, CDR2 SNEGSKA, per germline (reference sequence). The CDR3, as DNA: TGCAGTGCTTCCCTAGGAGGTCCGGAGACCCAGTACTTC. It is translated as CSASLGGPETQYF.